This TCR beta chain was obtained from a study of T cell repertoires in urothelial bladder cancer (dated by TCRdb to the late 2010s). A note on the overall study: Clinical stages of the 12 resected lesions were three cT0, three cTa, three cT1 and three cT2 or greater. Eleven to twelve patients with bladder lesions who were undergoing transurethral resection were prospectively identified. The study compared clonality of the TCR repertoire in bladder tumors against clonality in benign bladder inflammation. Some 13 resected bladder lesions were studied, comprising urothelial carcinoma (UC+) and benign (UC-) specimens.

Between the V and J ends, shortened by 0 bases and 6 bases respectively, the junction contains 6 bases. Reading the germline V gene (reference sequence) gives CDR1 MNHNY and CDR2 SVGAGI. The CDR3 has 13 amino acids, counting the end cysteine and phenylalanine. CDR3 DNA only is kept here, 39 bases in frame from base 1. Bladder lesion specimens were collected at transurethral resection and stored at -80C. From bladder specimens obtained at transurethral resection, DNA was extracted. Notes on this clone: Its target antigen remains unknown. No much larger clone exists at a distance of one base, and base qualities are not known.

The immunoSEQ assay was used to sequence the CDR3 region of the TCR beta chain. Per the original workflow: T-cell fraction, clonal dominance and maximum TCR clone frequency were calculated for each specimen. What TCRdb holds here is the immuneACCESS table cut down to in-frame rearrangements. Part of the clones is not present; checked against another copy, under half of the missing clones reflect an unresolved V gene, and the others are unexplained. V and J calls plus clone size are reproduced from that table; the DNA served to infer D and trimming. Here the sample has about 6,600 clones; over 55% occur a single time. The ten largest account for approximately 12% of the sample. What the study reported, not specific to this receptor: Median tumor infiltrating lymphocyte percentage was roughly 2% in carcinoma specimens and around 13% in benign specimens. In carcinoma specimens a single T-cell clone made up as much as 17% of infiltrating lymphocytes, compared with roughly 2% in benign specimens. Urothelial carcinoma specimens contained fewer T cells than benign specimens, with a median of around 6,000 versus 25,000.

The source material was tumor-infiltrating cells from bladder cancer. The clonotype was recovered from a human donor with urothelial carcinoma. The chain employs TRBV6-6 and TRBJ1-5; the D gene is not confidently resolved. The CDR3 corresponds to CASSYSEAQPQHF. The DNA sequence reads TGTGCCAGCAGTTACTCGGAGGCTCAGCCCCAGCATTTT.